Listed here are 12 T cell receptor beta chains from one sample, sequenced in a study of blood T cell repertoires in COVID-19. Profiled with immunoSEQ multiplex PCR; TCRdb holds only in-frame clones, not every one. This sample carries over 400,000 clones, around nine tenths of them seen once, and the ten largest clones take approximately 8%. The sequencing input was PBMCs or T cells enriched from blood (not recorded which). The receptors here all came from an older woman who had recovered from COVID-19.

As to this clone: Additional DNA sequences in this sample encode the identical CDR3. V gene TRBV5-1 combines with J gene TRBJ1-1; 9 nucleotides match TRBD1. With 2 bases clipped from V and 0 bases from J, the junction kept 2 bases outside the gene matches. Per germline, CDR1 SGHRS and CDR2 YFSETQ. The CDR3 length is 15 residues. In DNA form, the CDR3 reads TGCGCCAGCAGCTTAGGGACAGGGTTGAACACTGAAGCTTTCTTT. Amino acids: CASSLGTGLNTEAFF.

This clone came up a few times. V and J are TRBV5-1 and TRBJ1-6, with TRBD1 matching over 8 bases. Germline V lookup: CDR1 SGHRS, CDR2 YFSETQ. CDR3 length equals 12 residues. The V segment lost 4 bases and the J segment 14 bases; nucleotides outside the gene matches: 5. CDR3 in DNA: TGCGCCAGCAGCATGACAGGGGTGGCCCTCCACTTT. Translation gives CASSMTGVALHF.

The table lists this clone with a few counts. The CDR3 here is CAWRGQNTGELFF. The CDR3 nucleotides read TGTGCCTGGAGAGGACAGAATACCGGGGAGCTGTTTTTT. This chain uses TRBV30 with TRBJ2-2; a weak D match, TRBD1 (6 bases). There are 13 residues in the CDR3. CDR1 and CDR2 (germline): GTSNPN, SVGIG (reference sequence). With 3 bases removed from V and 5 bases from J, the gap between germline ends came to 10 bases. The full variable domain, in which reference TRBV30 and TRBJ2-2 provide the parts outside the CDR3, is SQTIHQWPATLVQPVGSPLSLECTVEGTSNPNLYWYRQAAGRGLQLLFYSVGIGQISSEVPQNLSASRPQDRQFILSSKKLLLSDSGFYLCAWRGQNTGELFFGEGSRLTVL.

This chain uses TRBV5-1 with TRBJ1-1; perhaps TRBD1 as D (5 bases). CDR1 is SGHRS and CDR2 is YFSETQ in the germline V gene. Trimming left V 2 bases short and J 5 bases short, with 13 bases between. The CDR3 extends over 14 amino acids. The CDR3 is CASSFGTIGTEAFF. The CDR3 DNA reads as TGCGCCAGCAGCTTCGGGACTATAGGGACTGAAGCTTTCTTT. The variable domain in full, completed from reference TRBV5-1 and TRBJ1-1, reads KAGVTQTPRYLIKTRGQQVTLSCSPISGHRSVSWYQQTPGQGLQFLFEYFSETQRNKGNFPGRFSGRQFSNSRSEMNVSTLELGDSALYLCASSFGTIGTEAFFGQGTRLTVV.

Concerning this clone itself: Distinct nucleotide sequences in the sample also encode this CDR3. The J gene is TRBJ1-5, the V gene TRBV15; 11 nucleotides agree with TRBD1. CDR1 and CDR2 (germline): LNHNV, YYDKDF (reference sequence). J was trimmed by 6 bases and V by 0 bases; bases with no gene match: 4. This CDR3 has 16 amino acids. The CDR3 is CATSRDRGTGGQPQHF. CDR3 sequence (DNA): TGTGCCACCAGCAGAGATCGGGGGACAGGGGGTCAGCCCCAGCATTTT.

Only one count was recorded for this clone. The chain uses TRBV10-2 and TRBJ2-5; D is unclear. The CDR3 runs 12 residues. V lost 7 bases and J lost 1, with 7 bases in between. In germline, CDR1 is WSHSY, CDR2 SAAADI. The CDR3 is CASTGGQETQYF. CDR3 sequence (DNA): TGCGCCAGCACGGGTGGCCAAGAGACCCAGTACTTC.

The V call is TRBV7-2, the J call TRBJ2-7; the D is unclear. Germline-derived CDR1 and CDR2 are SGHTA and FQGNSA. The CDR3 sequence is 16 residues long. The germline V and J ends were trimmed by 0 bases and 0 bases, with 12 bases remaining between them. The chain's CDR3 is CASSLAPDTSSYEQYV. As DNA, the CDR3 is TGTGCCAGCAGCTTAGCGCCCGATACCAGCTCCTACGAGCAGTACGTC.

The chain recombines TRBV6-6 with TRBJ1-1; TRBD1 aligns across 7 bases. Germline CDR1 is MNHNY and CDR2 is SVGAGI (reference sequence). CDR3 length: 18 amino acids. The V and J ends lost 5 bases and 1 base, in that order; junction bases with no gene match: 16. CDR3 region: CASSPYSGAGGRNTEAFF. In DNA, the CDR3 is TGTGCCAGCAGTCCCTACTCGGGGGCAGGGGGAAGGAACACTGAAGCTTTCTTT.

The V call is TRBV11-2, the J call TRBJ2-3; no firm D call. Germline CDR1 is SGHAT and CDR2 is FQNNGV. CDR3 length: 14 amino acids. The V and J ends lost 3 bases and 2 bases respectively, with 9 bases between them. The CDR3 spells CASSLGSTTDTQYF. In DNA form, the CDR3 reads TGTGCCAGCAGCTTGGGTAGCACCACAGATACGCAGTATTTT.

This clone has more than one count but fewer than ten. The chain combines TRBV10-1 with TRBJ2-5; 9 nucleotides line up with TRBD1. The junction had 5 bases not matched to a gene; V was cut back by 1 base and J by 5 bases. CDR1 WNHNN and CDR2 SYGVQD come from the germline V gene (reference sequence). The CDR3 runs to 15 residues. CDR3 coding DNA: TGCGCCAGCAGTGAGTACAGGGGGCGCCGGGAGACCCAGTACTTC. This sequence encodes CASSEYRGRRETQYF.

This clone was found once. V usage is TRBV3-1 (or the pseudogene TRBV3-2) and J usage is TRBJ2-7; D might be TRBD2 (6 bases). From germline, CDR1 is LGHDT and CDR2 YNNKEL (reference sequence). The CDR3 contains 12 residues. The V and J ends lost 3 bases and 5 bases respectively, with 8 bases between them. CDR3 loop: CASSQRGHEQYF. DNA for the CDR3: TGTGCCAGCAGCCAGCGGGGACACGAGCAGTACTTC.

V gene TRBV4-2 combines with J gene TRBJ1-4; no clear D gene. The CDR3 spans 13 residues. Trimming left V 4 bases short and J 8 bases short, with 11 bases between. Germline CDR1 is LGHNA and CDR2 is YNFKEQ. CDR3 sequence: CASSPRPREKLFF. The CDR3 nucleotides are TGTGCCAGCAGCCCCCGCCCCCGGGAAAAACTGTTTTTT.